This entry concerns a single T cell receptor (beta chain). This clonotype came up a few times. The specificity of this receptor is unknown. There are no base qualities to consult, and no much larger clone falls within one base. The data were taken from a study of identical twins (dated by TCRdb to 2016 to 2017). About the investigation overall: TCR alpha and beta repertoires from monozygotic twins, unrelated adults of various ages and cord blood were deep-sequenced to test whether fetal clonotypes persist. To rule out contamination, the twin experiments were replicated at different times with different library preparation protocols.

Every donor in the study was a healthy Caucasian. The twin cohort comprised three pairs of female monozygotic twins, all aged about 18 to 30 years. RNA for TCR libraries was isolated from peripheral blood mononuclear cells. The library relied on 5' RACE. Instrument used: Illumina HiSeq 2000. A universal primer binding site was introduced by template switching, and a unique molecular identifier was present in the final cDNA, enabling accurate counting of TCR cDNA molecules. First-strand cDNA for TCR alpha and beta chains was synthesized from specific primers in the conserved constant-segment region. Each cDNA library was double barcoded, with a SMART-Mk sample barcode plus Illumina barcodes, to control for contamination. TruSeq adapter sequences, together with Illumina sample barcodes, were added in two successive PCR steps. The Illumina HiSeq platform was used with custom primers to sequence TCR alpha and beta cDNA libraries. Regarding the original processing steps: Unique molecular identifiers were extracted from raw reads with MiGEC, and CDR3 positions were determined with MiXCR. Recombination models were inferred per individual with the repgenHMM and IGoR tools using an EM algorithm. Shared clonotype analysis was performed with the tcR package in R, normalizing sharing by the product of cloneset sizes. To study raw recombination free of thymic and clonal selection effects, out-of-frame nonproductive sequences were analyzed. TCRdb passed the public sequencing reads through fastp at Q25 and MiXCR, retaining productive beta sequences. Each record represents a unique CDR3 protein, reported with the most common genes and DNA among its rows. TCRdb assigned the V and J calls; the authors' analysis was not used. Within this sample are about 810,000 distinct CDR3 sequences, with about 12% of them counted one time only. The leading ten clones occupy about 1.6% of the sample.

The paper's findings and limits, for the study overall: Abundant cord blood beta clonotypes carried fewer insertions; young adult naive repertoires showed a weaker similar trend, while memory repertoires showed none. Invariant T cells such as MAIT and iNKT could partly confound zero-insertion analyses, although diverse VJ usage argued against such confounding for most clonotypes. Because the same donors could not be followed over many years, the conclusions relied on cross-sectional statistical analysis. In monozygotic twins, recombination models systematically underestimated out-of-frame TCR alpha sharing, but the models matched the sharing seen between unrelated individuals. Compared with coincidental sharing between unrelated individuals, out-of-frame TCR alpha sequences shared between twins had an excess of sequences with low generation probability. A weaker excess of twin sharing was found in beta out-of-frame sequences because the signal-to-noise ratio was lowered by fewer shared sequences.

The germline V gene provides CDR1 SGHAT and CDR2 FQNNGV. V and J are trimmed by 1 base and 5 bases, and the gene matches miss 5 bases of the junction. The CDR3 sequence holds 15 residues, the cysteine and phenylalanine included. Only the CDR3 portion is preserved as DNA: 45 bases, with reading frame beginning at the first base. The data were also submitted as part of a second study, on yellow fever vaccine responses in identical twins. Looking at the second paper: The authors reported that the T cell response to vaccination in identical twins appeared partly convergent and partly personalized. The study precisely tracked vaccine-responding T cell clones in identical twins.

The receptor was isolated from a woman aged 18-29 years in good health. The sample comprised PBMCs. The sequence links TRBV11-2 to TRBJ2-5; TRBD2 agrees with 9 junctional bases. The CDR3: CASSLGSGSGETQYF. The nucleotide sequence reads as follows: TGTGCCAGCAGCTTAGGTAGCGGGAGCGGTGAGACCCAGTACTTC.